This TCR beta chain was documented in a study of human T cells and chemical hapten exposure. This CDR3 spans 15 amino acids. With V trimmed by 4 bases and J by 1 base, 6 bases remained unmatched. Germline lookup yields CDR1 SGHDT and CDR2 YYEEEE. Time point given: patch test 2, 6 weeks after DPC sensitization. Treatment in this sample: therapeutic diphenylcyclopropenone sensitization with weekly scalp DPC. The study enrolled 18 to 70-year-old alopecia patients suitable for DPC. This clonotype occurred a few times. TCRdb itself ran the RACE reads through MiXCR, one entry per CDR3 protein. This sample has approximately 85,000 distinct CDR3 sequences, with roughly 10% found just once.

The chain has TRBV5-6 and TRBJ2-3, with 7 positions matching TRBD1. This TCR was sampled from a woman in her 30s with alopecia areata. Some clones in this sample may be carry-over from other donors' samples. Sequencing was performed on whole blood, taken in connection with sensitization to the hapten diphenylcyclopropenone (DPC). The CDR3 DNA follows: TGTGCCAGCAGCCGGTCGACAGGGCGCACAGATACGCAGTATTTT. Translating gives CASSRSTGRTDTQYF.